A single sample is the source of the 26 T cell receptor beta chains below, sequenced in a study of lymphopenia after photon versus proton radiotherapy. The table came from immunoSEQ multiplex PCR; TCRdb's copy has only in-frame clones and leaves some out. The sample shows about 62,000 clones, around 87% of them seen only once. The material was peripheral blood, obtained from a patient treated with proton-based radiotherapy. Receptor source: an older man with esophageal cancer.

This chain connects TRBV7-9 to TRBJ2-7, with TRBD2 matching over 8 bases. The V and J ends lost 4 bases and 2 bases, in that order; junction bases with no gene match: 4. The germline V gene encodes CDR1 SEHNR and CDR2 FQNEAQ (reference sequence). The CDR3 runs 14 residues. The CDR3 loop is CASSSFSGAYEQYF. The CDR3 DNA follows: TGTGCCAGCAGCTCCTTTAGCGGGGCCTACGAGCAGTACTTC.

The chain joins TRBV27 to TRBJ1-2, with TRBD1 identical over 9 bases. J lost 4 bases, V lost 6 bases, and 12 bases had no gene match. Looked up from germline, CDR1 is MNHEY and CDR2 is SMNVEV (reference sequence). The length of the CDR3 is 16 residues. The CDR3: CASRYDTGGLGYGYTF. The CDR3, as DNA: TGTGCCAGCAGATACGACACAGGGGGCTTGGGCTATGGCTACACCTTC.

J is TRBJ2-5 and V is TRBV2; D call uncertain. With 6 bases removed from V and 5 bases from J, the gap between germline ends came to 13 bases. Germline values: CDR1 SNHLY, CDR2 FYNNEI. There are 13 residues in the CDR3. The CDR3 bases are TGTGCCAGCAGATACGGTCGTGTGGAGACCCAGTACTTC. Protein sequence: CASRYGRVETQYF.

V and J are TRBV7-9 and TRBJ1-1; TRBD1 is a possible D gene (6 bases). The CDR3 spans 17 residues. The V gene lost 5 bases and the J gene lost 0 bases, with 19 bases spanning the gap. Germline-derived CDR1 and CDR2 are SEHNR and FQNEAQ (reference sequence). The CDR3 sequence: CASSDLNRALMNTEAFF. The CDR3 DNA sequence: TGTGCCAGCAGCGATTTAAACAGGGCCCTCATGAACACTGAAGCTTTCTTT. Combining the CDR3 with reference TRBV7-9 and TRBJ1-1 gives the whole variable domain DTGVSQNPRHKITKRGQNVTFRCDPISEHNRLYWYRQTLGQGPEFLTYFQNEAQLEKSRLLSDRFSAERPKGSFSTLEIQRTEQGDSAMYLCASSDLNRALMNTEAFFGQGTRLTVV.

This clone was picked up one time. The chain is built from TRBV5-5 and TRBJ2-5; 7 nucleotides agree with TRBD2. CDR3 length: 15 residues. V lost 3 bases and J lost 4; bases outside the gene matches: 9. Germline V lookup: CDR1 SGHKS, CDR2 YYEKEE (reference sequence). This CDR3 is CASSSAGGLGETQYF. The CDR3 DNA reads as TGTGCCAGCAGCTCTGCCGGCGGACTAGGAGAGACCCAGTACTTC. The whole variable domain, filled in from reference TRBV5-5 and TRBJ2-5, reads DAGVTQSPTHLIKTRGQQVTLRCSPISGHKSVSWYQQVLGQGPQFIFQYYEKEERGRGNFPDRFSARQFPNYSSELNVNALLLGDSALYLCASSSAGGLGETQYFGPGTRLLVL.

The rearrangement joins TRBV11-2 to TRBJ2-1; maybe TRBD2 (5 bases). Germline loops: CDR1 SGHAT, CDR2 FQNNGV. CDR3 length: 15 residues. Trimming took 1 base from V and 13 from J, leaving 20 bases between them. DNA for the CDR3: TGTGCCAGCAGCTTAGGGACCCGCTCTAGCAAGGGTCAGTTCTTC. This encodes CASSLGTRSSKGQFF.

The rearrangement joins TRBV28 to TRBJ1-4; TRBD1 might be the D (6 bases). The CDR3 is made up of 17 amino acids. V gave up 4 bases and J gave up 5 bases, with 20 bases separating them. The germline CDR1 and CDR2 sequences are MDHEN and SYDVKM. The CDR3 is CASSSQGMGGRNEKLFF. The DNA of the CDR3 is TGTGCCAGCAGTTCCCAAGGGATGGGGGGGCGGAATGAAAAACTGTTTTTT.

This rearrangement joins TRBV4-1 to TRBJ2-7, with a possible D match to TRBD2 (6 bases). The germline V gene encodes CDR1 MGHRA and CDR2 YSYEKL. Trimming took 5 bases from V and 4 from J, leaving 15 bases between them. The CDR3 runs to 14 residues. In DNA, the CDR3 is TGCGCCAGCAGCTACCGGGACTCAGATTACGAGCAGTACTTC. The encoded protein is CASSYRDSDYEQYF.

The chain is built from TRBV7-3 and TRBJ2-3, with 9 bases that match TRBD1. Germline CDR1 and CDR2: SGHTA and FQGTGA. V lost 5 bases, J lost 0 bases, and 3 bases stayed unmatched. The CDR3 contains 15 residues. CDR3 DNA: TGTGCCAGCAGCCAGGACAGGGGAAGCACAGATACGCAGTATTTT. Translation: CASSQDRGSTDTQYF.

The V gene is TRBV9, the J gene TRBJ2-1; 10 bases map to TRBD2. Germline lookup yields CDR1 SGDLS and CDR2 YYNGEE. CDR3 length: 16 amino acids. V was clipped by 5 bases and J by 4 bases; unmatched bases: 9. The CDR3 loop reads CASSVLGTSAYNEQFF. The CDR3 region has the DNA TGTGCCAGCAGTGTGTTAGGGACTAGCGCTTACAATGAGCAGTTCTTC.

This chain connects TRBV11-2 to TRBJ2-5; unclear D gene. The ends were cut back, 5 bases at V and 7 bases at J, with 11 bases in the middle. The CDR3 length is 12 residues. Germline CDR1 reads SGHAT; CDR2 reads FQNNGV. CDR3 sequence reads: CASSPNSGTQYF. Here the CDR3 DNA reads TGTGCCAGCAGCCCGAACTCGGGGACCCAGTACTTC.

V is TRBV2 and J is TRBJ1-3; 11 nucleotides align to TRBD1. This CDR3 contains 15 residues. Germline CDR1 reads SNHLY; CDR2 reads FYNNEI. The V and J ends lost 6 bases and 9 bases, in that order; junction bases with no gene match: 10. The CDR3 bases are TGTGCCAGCAGATGGGACAGGGGGACTTCCGGCACCATATATTTT. Its translation is CASRWDRGTSGTIYF.

The rearrangement uses TRBV10-3 and TRBJ2-1; TRBD2 matches at 10 bases. CDR3 length: 17 residues. With 4 bases clipped from V and 7 bases from J, the junction kept 13 bases outside the gene matches. In germline, CDR1 is ENHRY, CDR2 SYGVKD. The CDR3 spells CAISGSGRIASINEQFF. CDR3 coding DNA: TGTGCCATCAGTGGTAGCGGGAGGATCGCAAGTATAAATGAGCAGTTCTTC.

V gene TRBV30 combines with J gene TRBJ1-5; perhaps TRBD1 as D (6 bases). Germline V gives CDR1 GTSNPN, CDR2 SVGIG (reference sequence). Trimming stripped 5 bases from V and 1 base from J, with 9 bases between. This CDR3 is 13 amino acids long. CDR3 sequence (DNA): TGTGCCTGGGCGACAGGCAGCAATCAGCCCCAGCATTTT. The encoded protein is CAWATGSNQPQHF.

The chain joins TRBV19 to TRBJ1-5; TRBD1 matches 7 bases. The CDR3 loop spans 16 amino acids. V was pared by 8 bases and J by 1 base, with 11 bases of the junction left unmatched. Germline V gene sequence: CDR1 LNHDA, CDR2 SQIVND (reference sequence). CDR3 DNA sequence: TGTGCCAGTCAGAAGTCGGGACAGCAAAGCAATCAGCCCCAGCATTTT. Its protein product is CASQKSGQQSNQPQHF. Full variable domain (missing parts from reference TRBV19 and TRBJ1-5): DGGITQSPKYLFRKEGQNVTLSCEQNLNHDAMYWYRQDPGQGLRLIYYSQIVNDFQKGDIAEGYSVSREKKESFPLTVTSAQKNPTAFYLCASQKSGQQSNQPQHFGDGTRLSIL.

This chain links TRBV5-6 with TRBJ1-4, with D possibly being TRBD1 (6 bases). Germline CDR1 reads SGHDT; CDR2 reads YYEEEE. The CDR3 consists of 15 residues. The V end lost 4 bases, the J end lost 7 bases, and 17 bases lay between the germline ends. Written as DNA, the CDR3 is TGTGCCAGCAGCGATGCCGGGGGCGCAGGTGAAAAACTGTTTTTT. This translates into CASSDAGGAGEKLFF.

The chain links TRBV5-4 to TRBJ2-3, with D possibly called TRBD1 or TRBD2 (5 bases each). The CDR3 contains 16 residues. V dropped 1 base and J dropped 1 base, with 13 bases sitting between them. Germline CDR1 is SGHNT and CDR2 is YYREEE (reference sequence). The CDR3 loop reads CASSLMGGGGTDTQYF. The CDR3 bases are TGTGCCAGCAGCTTGATGGGTGGGGGTGGCACAGATACGCAGTATTTT. Looking up the rest from reference TRBV5-4 and TRBJ2-3 gives the full variable domain: ETGVTQSPTHLIKTRGQQVTLRCSSQSGHNTVSWYQQALGQGPQFIFQYYREEENGRGNFPPRFSGLQFPNYSSELNVNALELDDSALYLCASSLMGGGGTDTQYFGPGTRLTVL.

V gene TRBV5-1 combines with J gene TRBJ2-3, with TRBD2 matching over 10 bases. CDR1 is SGHRS and CDR2 is YFSETQ in the germline V gene. V shed 2 bases and J 0 bases; nucleotides not matched to a gene: 0. The CDR3 runs 15 residues. For the CDR3, the DNA is TGCGCCAGCAGCTTTAGCGGGGGGAGCACAGATACGCAGTATTTT. Protein: CASSFSGGSTDTQYF.

The V call is TRBV29-1, the J call TRBJ2-1; 9 bases align to TRBD1. The V gene end was trimmed by 4 bases and the J gene end by 6 bases; junction bases not matched to a gene: 10. CDR3 length: 15 amino acids. In germline, CDR1 is SQVTM, CDR2 ANQGSEA. CDR3 protein: CSVGGPGQGFNEQFF. CDR3 nucleotide sequence: TGCAGCGTTGGCGGACCGGGACAGGGTTTCAATGAGCAGTTCTTC.

The chain uses TRBV7-2 and TRBJ1-3; 9 bases match TRBD1. The CDR3 is made up of 16 amino acids. CDR1 and CDR2 (germline): SGHTA, FQGNSA. Trimming at V came to 2 bases and at J to 2 bases, leaving 4 bases not matched to a gene. The CDR3 DNA follows: TGTGCCAGCAGCTTAATAGGGACAGGGACTGGAAACACCATATATTTT. It translates to CASSLIGTGTGNTIYF.

The CDR3 protein is CASSRQRQGSYEQYF. The CDR3 bases are TGTGCCAGCAGCCGACAACGACAGGGATCCTACGAGCAGTACTTC. The chain carries TRBV5-4 and TRBJ2-7; 7 bases line up with TRBD1. This CDR3 spans 15 amino acids. V shed 4 bases, J shed 1 base, and the junction held 8 bases outside the gene matches. In germline, CDR1 is SGHNT, CDR2 YYREEE (reference sequence).

This chain connects TRBV10-3 to TRBJ2-5; 7 bases fit TRBD2. V lost 8 bases to trimming and J lost 5 bases; unmatched junction nucleotides: 11. The germline V gene has CDR1 ENHRY and CDR2 SYGVKD. This CDR3 is built from 14 residues. This CDR3 reads CAIAPRTSTETQYF. For the CDR3, the DNA is TGTGCCATCGCTCCTAGGACTAGTACGGAGACCCAGTACTTC.

J is TRBJ2-7 and V is TRBV11-2; D is tentatively TRBD1 or TRBD2 (5 bases each). Trimming took off 7 bases at V and 3 bases at J, with 22 bases between the two ends. Germline CDR1 is SGHAT and CDR2 is FQNNGV. The CDR3 is made up of 16 amino acids. CDR3 residues: CASIPPGQDGYYEQYF. Written as DNA, the CDR3 is TGTGCCAGCATCCCCCCGGGGCAAGACGGTTACTACGAGCAGTACTTC.

This rearrangement joins TRBV7-6 to TRBJ2-7; 9 bases agree with TRBD1. Germline CDR1 is SGHVS and CDR2 is FNYEAQ. J lost 0 bases, V lost 5 bases, and 8 bases had no gene match. CDR3 length equals 16 residues. CDR3 coding DNA: TGTGCCAGCAGCCGATCACAGGGGGCTGGCTCCTACGAGCAGTACTTC. Translated, it gives CASSRSQGAGSYEQYF.

This chain joins TRBV4-3 and TRBJ2-1; TRBD2 aligns across 9 bases. The CDR3 extends over 18 amino acids. Germline CDR1 and CDR2: LGHNA and YSLEER. With 4 bases clipped from V and 1 base from J, the junction kept 11 bases outside the gene matches. CDR3 sequence: CASSLSGLAPSSYNEQFF. The CDR3 bases are TGCGCCAGCAGCCTATCCGGACTAGCGCCCTCATCCTACAATGAGCAGTTCTTC.

The chain couples TRBV5-1 to TRBJ1-3, with D tentatively TRBD1 (6 bases). CDR1 SGHRS and CDR2 YFSETQ come from the germline V gene. Between the trimmed V and J ends, which lost 3 bases and 0 bases, there was a span of 13 bases. CDR3 length equals 16 residues. CDR3 DNA: TGCGCCAGCAGCTCCTCGACAGGCCTCTCTGGAAACACCATATATTTT. Its translation is CASSSSTGLSGNTIYF.